The 25 T cell receptor beta chains presented below share a single source sample, sequenced in a study of somatic mutations in cytotoxic T cells in rheumatoid arthritis. The repertoire was sequenced with immunoSEQ multiplex PCR; TCRdb's copy has only in-frame clones and lacks some. The sample has about 26,000 clones; over 80% are singletons. The sample consisted of CD8+ T cells sorted from blood. Every receptor here comes from a man aged 50 or older in good health.

This chain joins TRBV12-5 and TRBJ2-1, with TRBD2 matching over 13 bases. This CDR3 has 15 residues. Germline CDR1 and CDR2: LGHNT and FRNRAP. V dropped 1 base and J dropped 12; count of bases not matched to a gene: 6. The CDR3 sequence is CASGLALAGGPGQFF. The CDR3 DNA follows: TGTGCTAGTGGTTTGGCACTAGCGGGAGGGCCTGGGCAGTTCTTC.

Turning to this clone: Relative to the germline gene, one junction end is altered; a read error may explain this. Here the CDR3 DNA reads TGTGCCAGCAGGTTGGGAGTGAACACTGAAGCTTTCTTT. This gives the protein CASRLGVNTEAFF. V usage is TRBV5-5 and J usage is TRBJ1-1; D uncertain. The CDR3 is made up of 13 amino acids. The germline V gene encodes CDR1 SGHKS and CDR2 YYEKEE (reference sequence).

In this sample, this clone turned up a few times. The V and J genes are TRBV2 and TRBJ1-2; D is unclear. The CDR3 has 13 residues. V shed 1 base and J shed 8 bases, with 11 bases lying between them. The germline V gene has CDR1 SNHLY and CDR2 FYNNEI. CDR3 in amino acids: CASSEGEVRGYTF. The CDR3 nucleotides are TGTGCCAGCAGTGAAGGGGAGGTACGAGGCTACACCTTC.

The chain couples TRBV9 to TRBJ2-7; 10 bases agree with TRBD2. The V and J ends lost 5 bases and 3 bases, in that order; junction bases with no gene match: 11. Germline CDR1 reads SGDLS; CDR2 reads YYNGEE. The CDR3 is made up of 16 amino acids. As DNA, the CDR3 is TGTGCCAGCAGTGTTGAGGAAACTAGCGGGATCTACGAGCAGTACTTC. Protein: CASSVEETSGIYEQYF.

The CDR3 DNA is TGTGCCAGCAGCACCGAGGCGGGGCCCGGGGAGCTGTTTTTT. This translates into CASSTEAGPGELFF. This rearrangement joins TRBV11-3 to TRBJ2-2; D might be TRBD2 (6 bases). V was trimmed by 5 bases and J by 6 bases, leaving 13 bases between them. The CDR3 covers 14 residues. Germline lookup yields CDR1 SGHNT and CDR2 YENEEA.

For this clone: This sample also contains other DNA sequences that code for the same CDR3. This chain uses TRBV29-1 with TRBJ2-7; TRBD1 is a possible D gene (5 bases). The ends were cut back, 5 bases at V and 0 bases at J, with 11 bases in the middle. The CDR3 sequence is 13 residues long. Germline CDR1 reads SQVTM; CDR2 reads ANQGSEA. CDR3 coding DNA: TGCAGCGTTCTAACAGGAACCTCCTACGAGCAGTACTTC. It encodes CSVLTGTSYEQYF.

The V call is TRBV29-1, the J call TRBJ2-1; D is uncertain. Trimming removed 4 bases from V and 5 bases from J, with 12 bases in between. CDR3 length: 13 amino acids. In germline, CDR1 is SQVTM, CDR2 ANQGSEA. The DNA of the CDR3 is TGCAGCGTTGGGGGATCACCAAACAATGAGCAGTTCTTC. It yields the protein CSVGGSPNNEQFF.

The rearrangement uses TRBV27 and TRBJ2-3; 7 positions match TRBD2. This CDR3 region has 16 residues. In germline, CDR1 is MNHEY, CDR2 SMNVEV (reference sequence). The J segment lost 4 bases and the V segment lost 8 bases, leaving 15 bases of the junction unmatched. In DNA form, the CDR3 reads TGTGCCAGCTCCCCCGCGGCGGGAGAGAGAGCAGATACGCAGTATTTT. Translated, it gives CASSPAAGERADTQYF.

This sequence joins TRBV13 and TRBJ2-7; D perhaps matches TRBD2 (6 bases). The CDR3 has 17 residues. Germline CDR1 PRHDT, CDR2 FYEKMQ (reference sequence). V lost 3 bases and J 3 bases, leaving 21 bases between the germline ends. Written as DNA, the CDR3 is TGTGCCAGCAGCTTCTTTCACTGGGGGGAGACTTTCTACGAGCAGTACTTC. As protein: CASSFFHWGETFYEQYF.

The J gene is TRBJ2-7, the V gene TRBV4-1; 7 bases agree with TRBD2. The trim removed 3 bases at V and 4 bases at J, leaving 3 bases unmatched. The V gene's germline CDR1 is MGHRA and CDR2 YSYEKL. The CDR3 has 13 residues. In DNA, the CDR3 is TGCGCCAGCAGCCAGGCGGGAGAATACGAGCAGTACTTC. It specifies CASSQAGEYEQYF.

The J gene is TRBJ1-1, the V gene TRBV9; D is perhaps TRBD1 (6 bases). CDR1 is SGDLS, CDR2 YYNGEE, per germline. With 4 bases removed from V and 0 bases from J, the gap between germline ends came to 13 bases. The CDR3 consists of 15 residues. In DNA form, the CDR3 reads TGTGCCAGCAGCCCTCAACAGGGTCTGAACACTGAAGCTTTCTTT. Residues: CASSPQQGLNTEAFF.

The chain carries TRBV25-1 and TRBJ2-7; 12 bases align to TRBD2. Germline V gene lookup returns CDR1 MGHDK and CDR2 SYGVNS. The CDR3 runs 16 residues. V was pared by 6 bases and J by 6 bases, with 12 bases of the junction left unmatched. CDR3 protein: CASSAASLAGGPEQYF. The DNA for the CDR3 is TGTGCCAGCAGCGCCGCTTCTCTAGCGGGAGGGCCCGAGCAGTACTTC.

Only one count was recorded for this clone. The chain is built from TRBV19 and TRBJ1-2; no clear D gene. Germline values: CDR1 LNHDA, CDR2 SQIVND (reference sequence). This CDR3 is 15 amino acids long. Trimming removed 3 bases from V and 3 bases from J, with 14 bases in between. The CDR3 protein is CASSMNSLVYYGYTF. In DNA, the CDR3 is TGTGCCAGTAGTATGAACAGCTTAGTATACTATGGCTACACCTTC.

This chain uses TRBV7-9 with TRBJ2-7; D is undetermined. CDR3 size: 13 residues. V lost 4 bases to trimming and J lost 4 bases, with 11 bases between them. The germline V gene has CDR1 SEHNR and CDR2 FQNEAQ (reference sequence). This CDR3 is CASSSPGRYEQYF. CDR3 coding DNA: TGTGCCAGCAGCTCCCCCGGCCGTTACGAGCAGTACTTC.

The J gene is TRBJ1-2, the V gene TRBV7-9, with D possibly TRBD1 on 5 matching bases. This CDR3 has 18 residues. Trimming took 4 bases from V and 0 from J, leaving 21 bases between them. CDR1 is SEHNR, CDR2 FQNEAQ, per germline (reference sequence). The CDR3 spells CASSSREWGELANYGYTF. CDR3 in DNA: TGTGCCAGCAGCTCGAGGGAATGGGGGGAGTTAGCTAACTATGGCTACACCTTC.

This sequence joins TRBV13 and TRBJ2-7; 9 bases are shared with TRBD1. V lost 3 bases to trimming and J lost 5 bases; unmatched junction nucleotides: 5. This CDR3 has 14 residues. In germline, CDR1 is PRHDT, CDR2 FYEKMQ (reference sequence). The CDR3 sequence is CASSLGQGIHEQYF. CDR3 bases: TGTGCCAGCAGCTTGGGACAGGGTATCCACGAGCAGTACTTC.

The chain couples TRBV21-1 to TRBJ2-7; the table assigns TRBD2, which was not confirmed against the DNA. TRBV21-1 constitutes a pseudogene. The CDR3 contains 17 residues. The chain's CDR3 is CASSKAQFREGQVYYYF. The CDR3 nucleotides are TGTGCCAGCAGCAAAGCCCAGTTTCGGGAGGGCCAGGTGTATTATTACTTC.

This chain joins TRBV5-8 and TRBJ2-1; 8 bases align to TRBD2. The CDR3 runs to 14 residues. The germline gives CDR1 SGHTS, CDR2 YDEGEE. V gave up 4 bases and J gave up 5 bases; unmatched junction bases: 5. In DNA form, the CDR3 reads TGTGCCAGCAGCCGGGTAGCGGGAAACAATGAGCAGTTCTTC. It codes for CASSRVAGNNEQFF.

The V gene is TRBV6-4, the J gene TRBJ2-1; TRBD2 matches at 12 bases. Looked up from germline, CDR1 is MRHNA and CDR2 is SNTAGT. This CDR3 is 15 amino acids long. Trimming removed 6 bases from V and 5 bases from J; junction bases left unmatched: 5. The chain's CDR3 is CASRRTSGINNEQFF. CDR3 in DNA: TGTGCCAGCAGACGGACTAGCGGGATAAACAATGAGCAGTTCTTC.

The gene calls are TRBV30 and TRBJ2-3; D is perhaps TRBD1 or TRBD2 (5 bases each). Trimming took 5 bases from V and 0 from J, leaving 15 bases between them. This CDR3 is 15 amino acids long. Germline CDR1 GTSNPN, CDR2 SVGIG (reference sequence). CDR3 sequence reads: CAWAAGTLSTDTQYF. The CDR3 coding sequence is TGTGCCTGGGCAGCCGGGACCCTTAGCACAGATACGCAGTATTTT.

The V call is TRBV6-5, the J call TRBJ2-2; 9 bases are a match to TRBD2. V shed 4 bases, J shed 6 bases, and the junction held 3 bases outside the gene matches. The CDR3 consists of 14 residues. Germline V gene sequence: CDR1 MNHEY, CDR2 SVGAGI. Here the CDR3 DNA reads TGTGCCAGCAGTTGGGTAGCGGGGGCCGGGGAGCTGTTTTTT. This encodes CASSWVAGAGELFF.

The rearrangement joins TRBV4-1 to TRBJ1-1; D is perhaps TRBD1 (5 bases). The CDR3 has 17 residues. V was cut by 8 bases and J by 1 base, with 23 bases left in between. Germline assignment: CDR1 MGHRA and CDR2 YSYEKL. The CDR3 nucleotides are TGCGCCAGCTCTTTTGGGGCGGGTAGCTCGCGGAACACTGAAGCTTTCTTT. The encoded protein is CASSFGAGSSRNTEAFF.

The table lists this clone with a count of one. The chain joins TRBV6-5 to TRBJ2-5; 12 nucleotides agree with TRBD2. This CDR3 has 16 amino acids. The junction had 3 bases not matched to a gene; V was cut back by 4 bases and J by 0 bases. CDR1 and CDR2 from the germline V gene are MNHEY and SVGAGI. This CDR3 reads CASSFGTSGYQETQYF. As DNA, the CDR3 is TGTGCCAGCAGTTTCGGGACTAGCGGGTACCAAGAGACCCAGTACTTC.

This chain uses TRBV7-6 with TRBJ1-1, with D perhaps TRBD1 (5 bases). The germline V gene encodes CDR1 SGHVS and CDR2 FNYEAQ. The CDR3 length is 13 residues. V was trimmed by 8 bases and J by 0 bases, leaving 10 bases between them. Here the CDR3 DNA reads TGTGCCAGCTCCGAGGGGATGAACACTGAAGCTTTCTTT. It is translated as CASSEGMNTEAFF.

This clone was seen a few times. The chain recombines TRBV7-9 with TRBJ1-5; D perhaps matches TRBD1 (5 bases). V was pared by 4 bases and J by 1 base, with 8 bases between. The CDR3 is 14 residues long. Germline V CDR1 and CDR2: SEHNR, FQNEAQ (reference sequence). The CDR3, as DNA: TGTGCCAGCAGCTCGACAGTGAGCAATCAGCCCCAGCATTTT. Its protein product is CASSSTVSNQPQHF.